This TCR beta chain is drawn from a study of cytomegalovirus exposure and HLA in healthy donors. The primer mix had 60 Vbeta and 13 Jbeta primers. Assay: immunoSEQ multiplex PCR; the TCRdb copy retains only in-frame clones and omits some. Among roughly 93,000 clones listed, about four fifths were seen once. General study findings and limits: Productive status was seen about 90% or about 30% of the time for most TCR beta V segments in an earlier analysis.

A word on this clone: The antigen remains unidentified.

Germline V gene lookup returns CDR1 MDHEN and CDR2 SYDVKM. This CDR3 spans 13 amino acids. Deletions cut 7 bases from V and 2 bases from J, with 10 bases between. The chain combines TRBV28 with TRBJ2-3, with D tentatively TRBD1 (6 bases). Sequenced input: PBMCs. This TCR came from a man younger than 45 in good health and CMV-seronegative. Here the CDR3 DNA reads TGTGCCAGCAAGCAGGGGAACACAGATACGCAGTATTTT. It is translated as CASKQGNTDTQYF.